This T cell receptor (beta chain) was captured in a study of CD8+ T cells in alopecia areata. Treatment in this sample: oral pan-JAK inhibitor, 5-10 mg twice daily. cDNA prepared by RNA extraction and subsequent reverse transcription served as the template for sequencing. Method: immunoSEQ multiplex PCR; TCRdb's copy keeps in-frame clones and lacks some. The sample shows some 200,000 clones, approximately 57% of them seen only once. The CDR3 sequence is 12 residues long. The germline V gene has CDR1 GTSNPN and CDR2 SVGIG (reference sequence). With 4 bases removed from V and 5 bases from J, the gap between germline ends came to 11 bases.

The rearrangement links TRBV30 to TRBJ1-1, with unresolved D. The sequenced sample was CD4+ T cells sorted from blood, obtained at week 4, from a patient treated with tofacitinib. The clonotype was recovered from a human donor with alopecia areata. The CDR3 bases are TGTGCCTGGAACGGCCCGGGGACTGAAGCTTTCTTT. Amino acid sequence: CAWNGPGTEAFF. Full variable domain (remainder filled in from reference TRBV30 and TRBJ1-1): SQTIHQWPATLVQPVGSPLSLECTVEGTSNPNLYWYRQAAGRGLQLLFYSVGIGQISSEVPQNLSASRPQDRQFILSSKKLLLSDSGFYLCAWNGPGTEAFFGQGTRLTVV.